This TCR beta chain was observed in a study of T cells expressing NK-cell markers. Study-wide background: TCR beta repertoires came from sorted CD3+CD56+NKG2C+, CD3+CD56+NKG2C- and CD3+CD56-NKG2C+ T cells.

About this clonotype: Its target is not known.

Study-wide findings and caveats: Of the CD8+ T cell pool in over 5 donors, about 1.0-8% was accounted for by dominant NKG2C+ clonotypes. The CD3+CD56-NKG2C+ fraction of several donors was also led by these clonotypes.

TCRdb derives one entry per CDR3 protein from the 5' RACE reads, leaving out DNA. This sample's clone table lists a few hundred thousand distinct CDR3 sequences. Specimen: blood T cells: a sorted CD56 or NKG2C T cell subset, CD4+ or CD8+ T cells, or bulk PBMC T cells (not recorded which). The receptor was derived from a man aged 18 to 70 in good health.

The CDR3 is CAISEARNEKLFF. This chain links TRBV10-3 with TRBJ1-4. The germline V gene encodes CDR1 ENHRY and CDR2 SYGVKD. There are 13 residues in the CDR3.